The rows below give T cell receptor beta chains drawn from one sample of a study of control samples from healthy donors and cancer patients. Sequenced by immunoSEQ multiplex PCR; TCRdb stores in-frame clones only, minus some. The sample lists some 100,000 clones, 85% to 90% seen once, with approximately 16% in the top ten. The sample consisted of blood. The origin of the receptors is a woman aged 50 to 65 in good health. The CDR3 runs from the conserved cysteine through the conserved F or W. The D gene is left open where the match is weak. Clone size is shown for a subset of rows, as once, few, many or a class of expanded clone.

d_call j_call v_call clone_size cdr3_aa cdr3_nt
TRBD1 TRBJ1-1 TRBV11-2 NA CASSLETGVGPNTEAFF TGTGCCAGCAGCTTAGAGACAGGGGTAGGGCCGAACACTGAAGCTTTCTTT
TRBD1 TRBJ2-3 TRBV5-8 NA CASSLAAGGLGTDTQYF TGTGCCAGCAGCTTGGCGGCAGGGGGTTTGGGCACAGATACGCAGTATTTT
NA TRBJ1-2 TRBV7-2 NA CASSLGSYGYTF TGTGCCAGCAGCTTAGGAAGTTATGGCTACACCTTC
TRBD1 TRBJ2-7 TRBV5-6 NA CASSTTGVYEQYF TGTGCCAGCAGTACCACAGGGGTCTACGAGCAGTACTTC
NA TRBJ1-6 TRBV5-4 NA CASSSDRRGINSPLHF TGTGCCAGCAGCTCCGACAGGAGGGGAATTAATTCACCCCTCCACTTT
NA TRBJ1-2 TRBV27 NA CASSLYGTEHLYGYTF TGTGCCAGCAGTTTATATGGGACGGAGCACCTCTATGGCTACACCTTC
NA TRBJ2-3 TRBV7-3 NA CASSPAGNTDTQYF TGTGCCAGCAGCCCAGCAGGGAATACAGATACGCAGTATTTT
NA TRBJ1-3 TRBV30 NA CAWGKQGNTIYF TGTGCCTGGGGAAAACAGGGAAACACCATATATTTT
TRBD2 TRBJ2-1 TRBV19 NA CASSIDGRAVVEQFF TGTGCCAGTAGTATAGACGGGAGGGCCGTGGTTGAGCAGTTCTTC
NA TRBJ1-2 TRBV2 once CASSEGEAGYYGYTF TGTGCCAGCAGTGAAGGCGAGGCAGGTTACTATGGCTACACCTTC
NA TRBJ2-3 TRBV7-8 NA CASSLGRGTDTQYF TGTGCCAGCAGCTTAGGTCGCGGCACAGATACGCAGTATTTT
NA TRBJ1-5 TRBV18 NA CASSIGVGQPQHF TGTGCCAGCTCGATCGGGGTGGGCCAGCCCCAGCATTTT
NA TRBJ2-6 TRBV7-3 NA CASSSRLSGANVLTF TGTGCCAGCAGCTCCCGTCTCTCTGGGGCCAACGTCCTGACTTTC
TRBD2 TRBJ2-3 TRBV18 NA CASSPKVTSGAPGTQYF TGTGCCAGCTCACCAAAAGTAACTAGCGGGGCCCCGGGGACGCAGTATTTT
NA TRBJ1-1 TRBV7-9 NA CASSDEDNPTAFF TGTGCCAGCAGCGACGAAGATAATCCCACCGCTTTCTTT
NA TRBJ2-6 TRBV18 NA CASSPPRTAGANVLTF TGTGCCAGCTCACCACCCCGGACAGCTGGGGCCAACGTCCTGACTTTC
TRBD2 TRBJ2-5 TRBV6-6 NA CASSYNPPSGAETQYF TGTGCCAGCAGTTACAATCCCCCTAGCGGGGCAGAGACCCAGTACTTC
NA TRBJ1-2 TRBV30 NA CAWVWPGRSPLSGYGYTF TGTGCCTGGGTTTGGCCGGGTCGATCCCCCCTATCTGGCTATGGCTACACCTTC
NA TRBJ2-1 TRBV30 NA CAGYPGSSYNEQFF TGTGCCGGATACCCTGGGAGTTCCTACAATGAGCAGTTCTTC
TRBD1 TRBJ2-2 TRBV11-2 NA CASSSHGTENGELFF TGTGCCAGCAGCTCCCACGGGACAGAGAACGGGGAGCTGTTTTTT
NA TRBJ2-4 TRBV19 NA CASSIGLISGQYF TGTGCCAGTAGTATAGGGCTTATCTCAGGGCAGTACTTC
TRBD2 TRBJ2-7 TRBV7-7 once CASSPREDRPYEQYF TGTGCCAGCAGCCCCCGGGAGGACCGCCCCTACGAGCAGTACTTC
NA TRBJ2-1 TRBV9 NA CASSVGGPKGDEQFF TGTGCCAGCAGCGTAGGGGGCCCCAAGGGGGATGAGCAGTTCTTC
TRBD2 TRBJ2-3 TRBV7-3 NA CASSRTSGRSDTQYF TGTGCCAGCAGCAGGACTAGCGGGAGGTCAGATACGCAGTATTTT
TRBD1 TRBJ1-1 TRBV9 NA CASSVTGGTEAFF TGTGCCAGCAGCGTGACAGGGGGCACTGAAGCTTTCTTT
NA TRBJ1-2 TRBV25-1 once CASSEYWTANYGYTF TGTGCCAGCAGTGAATACTGGACAGCTAACTATGGCTACACCTTC
TRBD1 TRBJ2-5 TRBV2 NA CATRTGAETQYF TGTGCCACCCGGACAGGGGCAGAGACCCAGTACTTC
NA TRBJ2-1 TRBV7-7 NA CASSPGETGTYNEQFF TGTGCCAGCAGCCCGGGGGAGACAGGCACCTACAATGAGCAGTTCTTC